This TCR beta chain was identified in a study of T-cell memory formation after mild COVID-19 (dated by TCRdb to about 2021). In terms of the full investigation: TCR sequence clusters from the two donors were found to be largely donor specific. In a couple of donors, T-cell clones that expanded and contracted after mild COVID-19 were tracked by sequencing TCRalpha and TCRbeta repertoires over time. The cohort comprised two young, previously healthy adult volunteers, one female and one male. Broad study findings and their caveats: Contracting CD4+ clones appeared mostly in the CM and EM memory subsets, whereas CD8+ clones were enriched in EMRA. From day 15 to 85, contracting clones showed balanced CD4/CD8 phenotypes, whereas a second wave of clones that expanded from day 15 to 37 leaned towards CD4+. The second-wave clones that peaked on day 37 were not confirmed to be SARS-CoV-2 specific. The study covered only a couple of mild cases, and larger cohorts including severe cases with pre-infection samples were considered necessary. Some responding clones were detected in pre-infection memory, suggesting pre-existing cross-reactive memory T cells joined the SARS-CoV-2 response.

Comments on this clonotype: The antigen it binds to is not known. Base qualities are not provided; no much larger clone lies one nucleotide away.

Sequencing was performed on an Illumina NovaSeq 6000. TCRalpha and TCRbeta cDNA libraries were constructed by 5'RACE with constant-segment primers, with sample barcodes and unique molecular identifiers being introduced. RNA was extracted from every sample with Trizol reagent. Libraries were amplified in two PCR steps, with a second sample barcode and Illumina TruSeq adapters added in the second step. Libraries were sequenced on an Illumina NovaSeq with 2 x 150 bp paired-end reads. For the original study's pipeline: With migec v1.2.7, reads were demultiplexed and then collapsed into UMI-guided consensus sequences. Using mixcr v2.1.11, UMI consensuses were aligned to TRA and TRB V and J templates and then assembled into clonotypes. Clonotypes were classified as expanded or contracted when called significant by both edgeR and NoisET, with noise models trained on biological replicates. For edgeR calls, the thresholds were a false discovery rate-adjusted p below 0.01 and a log2 fold-change of 1. As an exploratory analysis of dynamics, max-normalized trajectories of the 1000 most abundant clonotypes were examined by PCA with hierarchical clustering. Separately sequenced CD4+ and CD8+ repertoires were used to assign a CD4 or CD8 phenotype to each responding clone. Starting from the raw public reads, TCRdb applied fastp trimming at Q25, assembled clones with MiXCR and retained in-frame beta chains. Rows are combined by CDR3 protein, so each entry shows the most common genes and DNA. TCRdb, not the authors, supplied the V and J calls. The sample table records approximately 500,000 distinct CDR3 sequences; around 25% of these occur just once. Clones ranked in the top ten supply under 15% of the sample.

Ficoll-Paque density gradient centrifugation was used to isolate PBMCs. From the cysteine through the phenylalanine, the CDR3 covers 16 amino acids. CDR3 DNA only is kept here, 48 bases in frame from base 1. CDR1 and CDR2 are read off the germline V gene (reference sequence) as LNHDA and SQIVND. The germline V and J ends show losses of 1 base and 12 bases respectively, and no gene match explains 12 bases of the junction. Material: PBMCs or a T cell subset sorted from them (not recorded which). Recombination linked TRBV19 to TRBJ1-2; 12 bases in between match TRBD1. The receptor was isolated from an adult woman who had mild COVID-19 (a few samples of this study predate the infection). The sample titles of this study are shuffled in the database, so cell type and time point are left out; the donor was told from shared clones. At the DNA level, the sequence is TGTGCCAGTAGTATAGGTGTCGGGGGACAGGGGGCTACAAACACCTTC. Protein translation: CASSIGVGGQGATNTF. The full variable domain, with segments outside the CDR3 supplied by the reference TRBV19 and TRBJ1-2 proteins, appears as DGGITQSPKYLFRKEGQNVTLSCEQNLNHDAMYWYRQDPGQGLRLIYYSQIVNDFQKGDIAEGYSVSREKKESFPLTVTSAQKNPTAFYLCASSIGVGGQGATNTFGSGTRLTVV.